This T cell receptor beta chain was recovered during a study of blood T cell repertoires in COVID-19. In the study overall: Whether acute or convalescent, the COVID-19 samples came from the United States, Italy and Spain. Sources were T cells, B-cell-depleted T cells, or PBMCs; the material itself was cDNA or gDNA.

The study drew participants aged roughly 18 to 95 years from 24 US areas. Which cohort a participant joined came from the clinical history participants gave. Libraries were prepared by immunoSEQ multiplex PCR; TCRdb keeps only in-frame clonotypes and omits some of them. The sample records some 300,000 clones, roughly 86% being singletons. Trimming removed 8 bases from V and 0 bases from J; junction bases left unmatched: 9. Germline values: CDR1 MNHEY, CDR2 SMNVEV (reference sequence). The CDR3 is made up of 15 amino acids. Specimen: PBMCs or T cells enriched from blood (not recorded which). The rearrangement joins TRBV27 to TRBJ2-7; TRBD2 agrees at 8 bases. The sequence was collected from a woman aged 45-65 years who had been exposed to COVID-19. The CDR3 loop is CASYRAGGTSYEQYF. In DNA form, the CDR3 reads TGTGCCAGCTATCGGGCGGGGGGAACCTCCTACGAGCAGTACTTC.